This T cell receptor beta chain appears in the sequencing data of a study of blood T cell repertoires in COVID-19 (dated by TCRdb to 2018 to 2020). About the study as a whole: Samples from collaborators originated in the United States, Italy and Spain and spanned both the acute and convalescent phases of COVID-19. Where available, HLA class I and class II types were taken from metadata supplied by the sample provider and were not determined by assay-based typing. Samples were obtained from the ongoing ImmuneRACE study (first 160 participants) and from over 1,000 subjects provided by 6 global collaborators. The prospective study material was composed of cDNA or gDNA derived from T cells, B-cell-depleted T cells, or PBMCs. The sample metadata nearly always contained a de-identified subject ID, COVID-19 status, age in years and sex. Subjects who had been exposed to COVID-19, were actively infected with it, or had recovered from it provided the deeply sampled blood TCRbeta repertoires that made up the dataset. The repertoires were released in a freely available public database meant as a resource for research on the immune response to SARS-CoV-2.

TCRbeta CDR3 regions were amplified from genomic DNA by means of the immunoSEQ Assay, a bias-controlled multiplex PCR. In the authors' own workflow: The number of nucleated cells in each sample was estimated by amplification of reference gene primers within the assay. To quantify the absolute abundance of each unique TCRbeta CDR3 rearrangement, sequence reads were collapsed and filtered. For each sample, productive Simpson clonality was calculated as the square root of Simpson's diversity index over productive rearrangements. TCRdb provides this immuneACCESS table in a form limited to in-frame rearrangements. Some clones are lacking; in checked studies, under half of them reflect an unresolved V gene, and why the rest are absent is not known. That table gives V, J and clone size, and the DNA gave D and trimming. The sample yields approximately 97,000 clones; 92% were counted once. 1.5% to 2.5% of the sample comes from the top ten.

Concerning this clone: The antigen this receptor binds is unknown. Within one base of it there is no much larger clone, and no base qualities were kept.

CDR1 and CDR2, looked up from the germline V gene (reference sequence), are MNHEY and SMNVEV. The trim is 5 bases for V and 3 bases for J, with a gap of 7 bases between the germline ends. The CDR3, from cysteine to phenylalanine, totals 12 residues. The CDR3 DNA has 36 bases and is translated from base 1. At one collaborating source in Seattle, patients were enrolled during active infection and were followed longitudinally through the course of disease. Each collaborating institution followed its own protocols to collect whole blood in K2EDTA tubes. Collaborator samples were shipped for TCRbeta analysis as frozen whole blood, isolated PBMCs, or DNA extracted from either sample type. The investigation overall reported the following: The quantity of clinical and demographic metadata differed by source and by participant and was supplied without curation.

This chain is built from TRBV27 and TRBJ1-2; no D gene is confidently identified. The sequence came from a woman between 45 and 60 years old with COVID-19, enrolled during active disease. The specimen was peripheral blood. The CDR3 region has the sequence CASSPDYYGYTF. The sequenced DNA is TGTGCCAGCAGTCCAGACTACTATGGCTACACCTTC.